A single sample gave rise to the 22 T cell receptor beta chains below, sequenced in a study of radiation and T cells in renal cell carcinoma. Specified time point: baseline pretreatment blood. The treatment denotes: 15 Gy SBRT to primary tumor, nephrectomy 4 weeks later. The data were produced by immunoSEQ multiplex PCR, yet TCRdb's version contains in-frame clones alone and is incomplete. The sample holds 90,000 to 95,000 clones, about four fifths seen once. The sample consisted of blood, taken from a patient whose treatment included radiotherapy and nephrectomy. The receptors here all came from a man aged 60-69 years with renal cell carcinoma.

J is TRBJ2-7 and V is TRBV6-1; D may be TRBD1 or TRBD2 (6 bases each). The germline V gene encodes CDR1 MNHNS and CDR2 SASEGT. The CDR3 length is 13 residues. Trimming removed 6 bases at V and 4 bases at J, with 13 bases between. The CDR3: CASSLTGAYEQYF. In DNA, the CDR3 is TGTGCCAGCAGCCTGACGGGGGCTTACGAGCAGTACTTC.

This chain joins TRBV29-1 and TRBJ1-2; 9 bases are a match to TRBD1. After removal of 7 bases from V and 6 bases from J, the junction contained 9 bases not matched to a gene. In germline, CDR1 is SQVTM, CDR2 ANQGSEA. The CDR3 has 13 residues. The CDR3: CSGVGDRANGYTF. The DNA of the CDR3 is TGCAGCGGCGTTGGGGACAGGGCCAATGGCTACACCTTC.

The gene calls are TRBV5-1 and TRBJ2-1; no reliable D call. V was clipped by 0 bases and J by 9 bases, with 7 bases between them. Germline V gives CDR1 SGHRS, CDR2 YFSETQ. The CDR3 runs 12 residues. CDR3: CASSLDVGEQFF. As DNA, the CDR3 is TGCGCCAGCAGCTTGGACGTTGGTGAGCAGTTCTTC.

This clone occurred a few times. This chain connects TRBV18 to TRBJ2-7, with D possibly called TRBD1 or TRBD2 (5 bases each). The CDR3 is made up of 14 amino acids. With 5 bases removed from V and 3 bases from J, the gap between germline ends came to 14 bases. Germline V lookup: CDR1 KGHSH, CDR2 LQKENI. In nucleotides, the CDR3 is TGTGCCAGCTCATACCGGGACGCGGGCTACGAGCAGTACTTC. It is translated as CASSYRDAGYEQYF.

The J gene is TRBJ2-5, the V gene TRBV4-3, with D possibly TRBD2 on 5 matching bases. Germline CDR1 is LGHNA and CDR2 is YSLEER. The CDR3 has 14 residues. Trimming cost V 4 bases and J 3 bases, with 12 bases left between them. This chain's CDR3 is CASSPRAREETQYF. In nucleotides, the CDR3 is TGCGCCAGCAGCCCGAGGGCCCGGGAAGAGACCCAGTACTTC.

The table lists this clone with a count of one. The rearrangement uses TRBV23-1 and TRBJ1-2, with a possible D match to TRBD1 (6 bases). TRBV23-1 qualifies as an ORF whose function is uncertain. The CDR3 spans 13 residues. Trimming took 4 bases from V and 6 from J, leaving 12 bases between them. DNA of the CDR3: TGCGCCAGCAGTCCCGACAGGAAAAATGGCTACACCTTC. Encoded protein: CASSPDRKNGYTF.

The V call is TRBV4-1, the J call TRBJ1-3; a possible D gene is TRBD1 (5 bases). V lost 0 bases and J 6 bases, leaving 18 bases between the germline ends. This CDR3 spans 17 amino acids. In germline, CDR1 is MGHRA, CDR2 YSYEKL. DNA for the CDR3: TGCGCCAGCAGCCAAGAGGTTAAGGGGCACTGGGCAAACACCATATATTTT. It is translated as CASSQEVKGHWANTIYF.

The V call is TRBV5-1, the J call TRBJ2-7; 10 bases are a match to TRBD2. This CDR3 is built from 15 residues. The V and J ends lost 3 bases and 3 bases, in that order; junction bases with no gene match: 6. Germline assignment: CDR1 SGHRS and CDR2 YFSETQ. In DNA, the CDR3 is TGCGCCAGCAGCTCGGCAGCGGGAGGGGTCTACGAGCAGTACTTC. Translated, it gives CASSSAAGGVYEQYF.

This clone was seen only a few times. Distinct nucleotide sequences in the sample also encode this CDR3. The chain links TRBV19 to TRBJ1-1; possible D gene TRBD1, 5 bases. V was shortened by 5 bases and J by 6 bases, with 13 bases between the two germline ends. The length of the CDR3 is 13 residues. Germline CDR1 LNHDA, CDR2 SQIVND (reference sequence). The CDR3 loop reads CASSSRGVAEAFF. The CDR3 DNA follows: TGTGCCAGTAGTTCTCGAGGGGTGGCTGAAGCTTTCTTT.

The chain uses TRBV7-4 and TRBJ1-5; 7 bases are shared with TRBD1. V trimming: 4 bases; J trimming: 6 bases; junction bases outside the gene matches: 6. The CDR3 is 14 residues long. Germline V lookup: CDR1 SGHVT, CDR2 SQSDAQ. The CDR3 DNA follows: TGTGCCAGCAGCTACGACAGGGCCATTCAGCCCCAGCATTTT. The encoded protein is CASSYDRAIQPQHF.

The rearrangement joins TRBV10-3 to TRBJ1-2; D is perhaps TRBD1 (6 bases). Per germline, CDR1 ENHRY and CDR2 SYGVKD. The CDR3 runs 12 residues. V lost 8 bases and J lost 4, with 11 bases in between. The DNA for the CDR3 is TGTGCCATCGGTACAGGGCTCTATGGCTACACCTTC. This translates into CAIGTGLYGYTF.

The CDR3 reads CASSQGPRRDTQYF. CDR3 nucleotides: TGTGCCAGCAGCCAGGGCCCTCGGCGAGATACGCAGTATTTT. This sequence joins TRBV5-4 and TRBJ2-3, with D possibly being TRBD1 (5 bases). This CDR3 comprises 14 residues. Looked up from germline, CDR1 is SGHNT and CDR2 is YYREEE (reference sequence). V gave up 4 bases and J gave up 5 bases, with 14 bases separating them.

This chain joins TRBV7-9 and TRBJ2-7; D ambiguous. The V gene lost 6 bases and the J gene lost 4 bases, with 28 bases spanning the gap. CDR1 is SEHNR, CDR2 FQNEAQ, per germline (reference sequence). This CDR3 spans 18 amino acids. The CDR3 protein is CASSSHLQTPGWAYEQYF. CDR3 in DNA: TGTGCCAGCAGTTCTCACCTACAGACCCCAGGATGGGCATACGAGCAGTACTTC.

On this clone itself: Other DNA sequences in the sample encode the same CDR3. The CDR3 nucleotides are TGTGCCAGCAGCCCTAGGGGTTACGAGCAGTACTTC. Its protein is CASSPRGYEQYF. The chain employs TRBV5-8 and TRBJ2-7; tentative D call: TRBD1 (5 bases). CDR3 length equals 12 residues. Germline assignment: CDR1 SGHTS and CDR2 YDEGEE. The V end lost 4 bases, the J end lost 4 bases, and 9 bases lay between the germline ends.

The gene calls are TRBV11-3 and TRBJ2-3; TRBD2 aligns across 8 bases. The CDR3 is made up of 15 amino acids. V trimming: 3 bases; J trimming: 4 bases; junction bases outside the gene matches: 6. Germline loops: CDR1 SGHNT, CDR2 YENEEA. This CDR3 reads CASSFQAGEADTQYF. CDR3 in DNA: TGTGCCAGCAGCTTCCAAGCGGGAGAAGCAGATACGCAGTATTTT.

For this clone: One end of the junction varies from germline; a read error may be responsible. The rearrangement joins TRBV29-1 to TRBJ2-6, with a tentative D call TRBD1 (7 bases). The CDR3 consists of 17 residues. The germline V gene encodes CDR1 SQVTM and CDR2 ANQGSEA. CDR3 protein: CSVPTGDLGVGGNVLTF. As DNA, the CDR3 is TGCAGCGTCCCTACAGGGGATCTAGGGGTCGGGGGCAACGTCCTGACTTTC. The whole variable domain, filled in from reference TRBV29-1 and TRBJ2-6, reads SAVISQKPSRDICQRGTSLTIQCQVDSQVTMMFWYRQQPGQSLTLIATANQGSEATYESGFVIDKFPISRPNLTFSTLTVSNMSPEDSSIYLCSVPTGDLGVGGNVLTFGAGSRLTVL.

The chain is built from TRBV7-6 and TRBJ2-2, with D hard to call. Germline CDR1 and CDR2: SGHVS and FNYEAQ. There are 15 residues in the CDR3. Trimming removed 2 bases at V and 2 bases at J, with 9 bases between. The CDR3 sequence: CASSLHPANTGELFF. For the CDR3, the DNA is TGTGCCAGCAGCTTACATCCTGCCAACACCGGGGAGCTGTTTTTT.

This clone was recorded a few times. The chain employs TRBV7-7 and TRBJ2-6, with D perhaps matching TRBD1 (6 bases). Trimming took 4 bases from V and 2 from J, leaving 9 bases between them. CDR3 length: 15 residues. Germline values: CDR1 SSHAT, CDR2 FNYEAQ (reference sequence). The CDR3 sequence: CASSSSGAGANVLTF. The CDR3 nucleotides are TGTGCCAGCAGCTCCTCAGGGGCTGGGGCCAACGTCCTGACTTTC.

This chain links TRBV6-1 with TRBJ2-7; 12 bases agree with TRBD2. The CDR3 is 15 amino acids. Trimming removed 4 bases from V and 4 bases from J; junction bases left unmatched: 5. Germline-derived CDR1 and CDR2 are MNHNS and SASEGT. The CDR3 nucleotides are TGTGCCAGCAGTGTAATCCTAGCGGGAGGGTACGAGCAGTACTTC. It codes for CASSVILAGGYEQYF.

The V call is TRBV28, the J call TRBJ1-1; the match to TRBD1 covers 9 bases. This CDR3 contains 15 residues. J lost 6 bases, V lost 5 bases, and 10 bases had no gene match. Looked up from germline, CDR1 is MDHEN and CDR2 is SYDVKM. The CDR3 loop is CASSPPMGQGSEAFF. In nucleotides, the CDR3 is TGTGCCAGCAGTCCCCCCATGGGACAGGGCTCTGAAGCTTTCTTT.

The V and J genes are TRBV5-1 and TRBJ2-3, with D perhaps matching TRBD2 (5 bases). Germline lookup yields CDR1 SGHRS and CDR2 YFSETQ. V gave up 7 bases and J gave up 1 base, with 10 bases separating them. The CDR3 has 13 amino acids. The CDR3, as DNA: TGCGCCAGCGCCTGGGGAGGCACAGATACGCAGTATTTT. Translated: CASAWGGTDTQYF.

J is TRBJ2-7 and V is TRBV7-6, with 12 bases lining up with TRBD2. Germline lookup yields CDR1 SGHVS and CDR2 FNYEAQ. Unmatched junction bases numbered 3, after V lost 0 bases and J lost 3 bases. The CDR3 runs to 16 residues. DNA for the CDR3: TGTGCCAGCAGCTTAGCGACTAGCGGGAGAGTCTACGAGCAGTACTTC. Translated: CASSLATSGRVYEQYF.